The entry below gives a single TCR beta chain sequence along with its context. No antigen is known for it. The sample belongs to a study of cytomegalovirus exposure and HLA in healthy donors. Study in general: The 550 to 800 first-cohort repertoires and the roughly 120 validation repertoires shared the same platform, a later analysis reported. Points from the study as a whole: For cytomegalovirus status, the classifier reportedly gave diagnoses with high specificity and sensitivity. Researchers catalogued approximately 170 TCR beta chains as cytomegalovirus-associated.

TCRdb keeps only in-frame clones here, not all; method: immunoSEQ multiplex PCR. The data show over 150,000 clones, roughly four fifths seen once. Germline V gene data show CDR1 as SGHDT and CDR2 as YYEEEE. After removal of 3 bases from V and 2 bases from J, the junction contained 4 bases not matched to a gene. This CDR3 has 14 residues. V usage is TRBV5-6 and J usage is TRBJ1-2, with TRBD1 matching 7 bases. Sequencing was performed on PBMCs. This TCR was sampled from a woman aged 18 to 35 in good health and CMV-seropositive. CDR3 sequence: CASSSTGRNYGYTF. The CDR3 region has the DNA TGTGCCAGCAGCTCGACAGGGAGGAACTATGGCTACACCTTC.